A single sample gave rise to the 24 T cell receptor beta chains below, sequenced in a study of control samples from healthy donors and cancer patients. Using immunoSEQ multiplex PCR, the repertoire was profiled, and TCRdb retains in-frame clones only, with some absent. The sample contains about 150,000 clones, more than 85% of which appear only once. Sequenced input: blood. The receptors shown here come from a woman in her twenties or thirties in good health.

The chain recombines TRBV5-6 with TRBJ1-4; D remains unclear. Germline V lookup: CDR1 SGHDT, CDR2 YYEEEE. V was cut by 2 bases and J by 5 bases, with 19 bases left in between. This CDR3 has 17 residues. This CDR3 is CASSFGRPALWNEKLFF. The CDR3 DNA sequence: TGTGCCAGCAGCTTCGGCAGGCCGGCACTATGGAATGAAAAACTGTTTTTT.

This chain uses TRBV7-3 with TRBJ1-6; a possible D gene is TRBD1 (5 bases). This CDR3 is built from 14 residues. CDR1 and CDR2 from the germline V gene are SGHTA and FQGTGA. V was shortened by 5 bases and J by 7 bases, with 12 bases between the two germline ends. The CDR3 loop reads CASSLGTENSPLHF. As DNA, the CDR3 is TGTGCCAGCAGCCTCGGGACGGAGAATTCACCCCTCCACTTT. The variable domain in full, completed from reference TRBV7-3 and TRBJ1-6, reads GAGVSQTPSNKVTEKGKYVELRCDPISGHTALYWYRQSLGQGPEFLIYFQGTGAADDSGLPNDRFFAVRPEGSVSTLKIQRTERGDSAVYLCASSLGTENSPLHFGNGTRLTVT.

This clone was counted a single time. The chain has TRBV27 and TRBJ2-7, with D perhaps assigned TRBD1 or TRBD2 (5 bases each). There are 13 residues in the CDR3. Germline V gives CDR1 MNHEY, CDR2 SMNVEV (reference sequence). V was clipped by 3 bases and J by 3 bases, with 9 bases between them. The CDR3 is CASSFGTFYEQYF. CDR3 sequence (DNA): TGTGCCAGCAGTTTTGGGACCTTCTACGAGCAGTACTTC.

This chain connects TRBV4-1 to TRBJ2-5, with D possibly matching TRBD2 (5 bases). V lost 4 bases and J lost 2, with 11 bases in between. Germline CDR1 MGHRA, CDR2 YSYEKL. The length of the CDR3 is 14 residues. CDR3 loop: CASSPGNLQETQYF. The CDR3 DNA follows: TGCGCCAGCAGCCCCGGGAATCTACAAGAGACCCAGTACTTC.

The gene calls are TRBV6-7 and TRBJ1-3, with no clear D. Being an ORF, TRBV6-7 has a function that is uncertain. CDR3 length equals 14 residues. Trimming stripped 4 bases from V and 4 bases from J, with 11 bases between. The chain's CDR3 is CASSSGPGGNTIYF. CDR3 sequence (DNA): TGTGCCAGCAGTTCCGGGCCTGGGGGAAACACCATATATTTT.

This chain connects TRBV9 to TRBJ1-1, with 9 bases lining up with TRBD1. With 0 bases clipped from V and 2 bases from J, the junction kept 2 bases outside the gene matches. CDR1 and CDR2 (germline): SGDLS, YYNGEE. CDR3 length equals 15 residues. In nucleotides, the CDR3 is TGTGCCAGCAGCGTAGTGGACAGGGGAAACACTGAAGCTTTCTTT. Translating gives CASSVVDRGNTEAFF.

In this sample, this clone turned up once. This chain uses TRBV6-6 with TRBJ1-5, with D unclear. Trimming shortened V by 2 bases and J by 0 bases, and 8 bases separated the two germline ends. The CDR3 has 15 residues. The germline V gene encodes CDR1 MNHNY and CDR2 SVGAGI (reference sequence). The CDR3 nucleotides read TGTGCCAGCAGTTACCCCTCCGGTAGCAATCAGCCCCAGCATTTT. Amino acids: CASSYPSGSNQPQHF.

This chain connects TRBV6-4 to TRBJ2-1; D perhaps matches TRBD2 (6 bases). In germline, CDR1 is MRHNA, CDR2 SNTAGT. V was shortened by 3 bases and J by 9 bases, with 21 bases between the two germline ends. The length of the CDR3 is 16 residues. The CDR3 nucleotides are TGTGCCAGCAGTGAACGACTAGGAGGGATGATCGGTGAGCAGTTCTTC. It encodes CASSERLGGMIGEQFF.

In this sample, this clone turned up once. J is TRBJ2-2 and V is TRBV18; D unclear. Trimming removed 1 base from V and 1 base from J, with 22 bases in between. CDR1 KGHSH and CDR2 LQKENI come from the germline V gene. This CDR3 comprises 20 residues. CDR3 in amino acids: CASSPLTHVWRDLNTGELFF. The CDR3 DNA reads as TGTGCCAGCTCACCACTGACCCACGTCTGGCGAGACTTGAACACCGGGGAGCTGTTTTTT.

The J gene is TRBJ1-4, the V gene TRBV28; 7 bases line up with TRBD1. Trimming cost V 4 bases and J 4 bases; bases outside gene matches: 3. Germline V gene sequence: CDR1 MDHEN, CDR2 SYDVKM. The CDR3 loop spans 14 amino acids. The CDR3 spells CASSYRDSNEKLFF. For the CDR3, the DNA is TGTGCCAGCAGTTACCGGGACAGTAATGAAAAACTGTTTTTT.

The chain combines TRBV3-1 (or the pseudogene TRBV3-2) with TRBJ1-2; TRBD1 might be the D (6 bases). The CDR3 sequence is 14 residues long. Trimming shortened V by 0 bases and J by 4 bases, and 9 bases separated the two germline ends. CDR1 is LGHDT, CDR2 YNNKEL, per germline (reference sequence). CDR3 sequence: CASSQEGHIYGYTF. Here the CDR3 DNA reads TGTGCCAGCAGCCAAGAGGGACATATCTATGGCTACACCTTC.

This sequence joins TRBV5-6 and TRBJ2-2; 8 bases are a match to TRBD1. There are 16 residues in the CDR3. From germline, CDR1 is SGHDT and CDR2 YYEEEE. V lost 4 bases and J lost 6; bases outside the gene matches: 11. The CDR3 DNA is TGTGCCAGCAGCGTCGACAGGGGATGGGACGCCGGGGAGCTGTTTTTT. This codes for CASSVDRGWDAGELFF.

The J gene is TRBJ2-2, the V gene TRBV7-2; 9 bases agree with TRBD2. Germline V CDR1 and CDR2: SGHTA, FQGNSA. This CDR3 has 14 amino acids. V lost 7 bases to trimming and J lost 1 base; unmatched junction nucleotides: 1. The CDR3: CASMRGGNTGELFF. The DNA for the CDR3 is TGTGCCAGCATGCGGGGGGGGAACACCGGGGAGCTGTTTTTT.

The chain couples TRBV5-8 to TRBJ1-3; no reliable D call. V was pared by 5 bases and J by 1 base, with 7 bases between. This CDR3 spans 13 amino acids. Germline V gene data show CDR1 as SGHTS and CDR2 as YDEGEE. The CDR3, as DNA: TGTGCCAGCAGGGGCCCGTCTGGAAACACCATATATTTT. It is translated as CASRGPSGNTIYF.

V gene TRBV7-9 combines with J gene TRBJ2-4, with 12 positions matching TRBD2. The V gene end was trimmed by 6 bases and the J gene end by 0 bases; junction bases not matched to a gene: 3. CDR3 length equals 16 residues. Germline V lookup: CDR1 SEHNR, CDR2 FQNEAQ (reference sequence). DNA for the CDR3: TGTGCCAGCAGGTCGGGACTAGCGGGAGCCAAAAACATTCAGTACTTC. Amino acids: CASRSGLAGAKNIQYF.

This chain uses TRBV29-1 with TRBJ1-1, with TRBD1 as a possible D gene (6 bases). Trimming stripped 1 base from V and 4 bases from J, with 10 bases between. CDR1 and CDR2 from the germline V gene are SQVTM and ANQGSEA. There are 13 residues in the CDR3. In DNA form, the CDR3 reads TGCAGCGTTGAAGGCAGGGGAGGCACTGAAGCTTTCTTT. Translation: CSVEGRGGTEAFF.

This clone was counted a single time. The chain is built from TRBV28 and TRBJ1-2; tentatively, D is TRBD1 (6 bases). Germline V gene sequence: CDR1 MDHEN, CDR2 SYDVKM. The ends were cut back, 1 base at V and 8 bases at J, with 14 bases in the middle. This CDR3 is built from 14 residues. The CDR3 protein is CASSLLRGGEGYTF. DNA for the CDR3: TGTGCCAGCAGTTTATTAAGGGGGGGTGAAGGCTACACCTTC.

The chain carries TRBV28 and TRBJ2-1; D may match TRBD1 or TRBD2 (6 bases each). The CDR3 runs to 16 residues. CDR1 and CDR2 from the germline V gene are MDHEN and SYDVKM. The V gene lost 8 bases and the J gene lost 2 bases, with 19 bases spanning the gap. CDR3 sequence: CASVSLRGEPYNEQFF. The CDR3 nucleotides are TGTGCCAGCGTTTCTTTGAGGGGGGAGCCCTACAATGAGCAGTTCTTC. Drawing the rest from reference TRBV28 and TRBJ2-1, the complete variable domain is DVKVTQSSRYLVKRTGEKVFLECVQDMDHENMFWYRQDPGLGLRLIYFSYDVKMKEKGDIPEGYSVSREKKERFSLILESASTNQTSMYLCASVSLRGEPYNEQFFGPGTRLTVL.

The genes are TRBV28 and TRBJ1-5; 10 bases are shared with TRBD1. The CDR3 has 16 residues. Per germline, CDR1 MDHEN and CDR2 SYDVKM. Germline trimming cut 4 bases from V and 3 bases from J; bases unmatched to any gene: 6. The CDR3: CASSSPGTGDNQPQHF. The CDR3 region has the DNA TGTGCCAGCAGTTCCCCCGGGACAGGGGACAATCAGCCCCAGCATTTT. Variable domain in full (rest from reference TRBV28 and TRBJ1-5): DVKVTQSSRYLVKRTGEKVFLECVQDMDHENMFWYRQDPGLGLRLIYFSYDVKMKEKGDIPEGYSVSREKKERFSLILESASTNQTSMYLCASSSPGTGDNQPQHFGDGTRLSIL.

The rearrangement joins TRBV5-4 to TRBJ1-1; 7 nucleotides match TRBD1. The J segment lost 4 bases and the V segment lost 2 bases, leaving 11 bases of the junction unmatched. CDR3 length: 16 amino acids. Germline V gives CDR1 SGHNT, CDR2 YYREEE (reference sequence). DNA of the CDR3: TGTGCCAGCAGCTTTGTGGTCCCTAACAGGGGCACTGAAGCTTTCTTT. It is translated as CASSFVVPNRGTEAFF.

The CDR3 region has the DNA TGTGCCAGCAGCTTAGGAAGGGGACTCCTCAGTGCAACTAATGAAAAACTGTTTTTT. Its protein is CASSLGRGLLSATNEKLFF. The V gene is TRBV7-9, the J gene TRBJ1-4; D possibly corresponds to TRBD1 (5 bases). V lost 1 base and J lost 0, with 18 bases in between. CDR1 SEHNR and CDR2 FQNEAQ come from the germline V gene (reference sequence). This CDR3 is built from 19 residues.

This rearrangement joins TRBV19 to TRBJ2-1, with 9 nucleotides matching TRBD1. Per the germline V gene, CDR1 is LNHDA and CDR2 is SQIVND (reference sequence). V gave up 7 bases and J gave up 4 bases; unmatched junction bases: 8. The CDR3 runs 15 residues. Written as DNA, the CDR3 is TGTGCCAGTACCTCCGGGACAGGGCCGTACAATGAGCAGTTCTTC. It yields the protein CASTSGTGPYNEQFF.

This clone was counted a few times. The V gene is TRBV4-2, the J gene TRBJ1-5; D call uncertain. Trimming cost V 0 bases and J 0 bases, with 6 bases left between them. Germline CDR1 and CDR2: LGHNA and YNFKEQ. This CDR3 is 15 amino acids long. The CDR3 here is CASSQDTPSNQPQHF. The CDR3 region has the DNA TGTGCCAGCAGCCAAGACACACCTAGCAATCAGCCCCAGCATTTT.

A single count supports this clone. CDR3 DNA: TGTGCCAGCAGCTTGGGGGACATGGGGATCTACGAGCAGTACTTC. Residues: CASSLGDMGIYEQYF. The V and J genes are TRBV11-2 and TRBJ2-7, with D maybe TRBD1 (6 bases). The CDR3 spans 15 residues. The germline V and J ends were trimmed by 3 bases and 3 bases, with 15 bases remaining between them. Per the germline V gene, CDR1 is SGHAT and CDR2 is FQNNGV. Full variable domain (rest looked up from reference TRBV11-2 and TRBJ2-7): EAGVAQSPRYKIIEKRQSVAFWCNPISGHATLYWYQQILGQGPKLLIQFQNNGVVDDSQLPKDRFSAERLKGVDSTLKIQPAKLEDSAVYLCASSLGDMGIYEQYFGPGTRLTVT.